Listed here are 22 T cell receptor beta chains from one sample, sequenced in a study of technical replicates of blood from a handful of donors. The method was immunoSEQ multiplex PCR; TCRdb's version includes in-frame clones alone and lacks a portion of them. The sample lists approximately 89,000 clones; 90% to 95% were seen once. Sequencing was performed on T cells isolated from PBMCs. Receptors were obtained from a human donor in good health.

Only one count was recorded for this clone. The chain combines TRBV29-1 with TRBJ1-2; a weak D match, TRBD1 (6 bases). CDR3 length: 13 amino acids. With 3 bases removed from V and 3 bases from J, the gap between germline ends came to 11 bases. Germline V gene sequence: CDR1 SQVTM, CDR2 ANQGSEA. CDR3 DNA: TGCAGCGTTGACAGGGGACAACACTATGGCTACACCTTC. This encodes CSVDRGQHYGYTF.

This chain connects TRBV7-2 to TRBJ2-7; 11 nucleotides align to TRBD2. Germline V gene data show CDR1 as SGHTA and CDR2 as FQGNSA. V was clipped by 5 bases and J by 1 base; unmatched bases: 7. This CDR3 contains 16 residues. The CDR3 spells CASSRWTSGWSYEQYF. CDR3 in DNA: TGTGCCAGCAGCAGGTGGACTAGCGGGTGGTCCTACGAGCAGTACTTC.

In nucleotides, the CDR3 is TGTGCCAGTAGGCCACAGGGGGCCAATGAGCAGTTCTTC. Translated: CASRPQGANEQFF. The V gene is TRBV19, the J gene TRBJ2-1; 9 bases line up with TRBD1. The CDR3 contains 13 residues. The V and J ends lost 6 bases and 6 bases, in that order; junction bases with no gene match: 3. Germline CDR1 LNHDA, CDR2 SQIVND (reference sequence).

The chain is built from TRBV14 and TRBJ2-7; no reliable D call. The CDR3 is 11 amino acids. The ends were cut back, 3 bases at V and 3 bases at J, with 3 bases in the middle. Looked up from germline, CDR1 is SGHDN and CDR2 is FVKESK. The CDR3 bases are TGTGCCAGCAGCCAGAGCTACGAGCAGTACTTC. As protein: CASSQSYEQYF.

In DNA form, the CDR3 reads TGTGCCAGCAGCACCCGGACAGGCGGGGAGACCCAGTACTTC. Encoded protein: CASSTRTGGETQYF. The gene calls are TRBV11-2 and TRBJ2-5; 7 bases are a match to TRBD1. Germline values: CDR1 SGHAT, CDR2 FQNNGV. V shed 5 bases and J 5 bases; nucleotides not matched to a gene: 8. The CDR3 extends over 14 amino acids.

The chain uses TRBV15 and TRBJ1-3; tentatively, D is TRBD1 (5 bases). V was trimmed by 5 bases and J by 2 bases, leaving 10 bases between them. CDR3 length: 14 residues. The V gene's germline CDR1 is LNHNV and CDR2 YYDKDF (reference sequence). The CDR3, as DNA: TGTGCCACCAGCGGATCAGGGACTGGAAACACCATATATTTT. It specifies CATSGSGTGNTIYF.

V is TRBV9 and J is TRBJ1-2, with TRBD1 matching over 7 bases. CDR1 is SGDLS, CDR2 YYNGEE, per germline. The junction had 10 bases not matched to a gene; V was cut back by 4 bases and J by 7 bases. This CDR3 contains 14 residues. CDR3 region: CASSPSGGQGGYTF. CDR3 sequence (DNA): TGTGCCAGCAGCCCATCAGGGGGGCAAGGTGGCTACACCTTC.

The chain is built from TRBV19 and TRBJ2-7; 9 bases are shared with TRBD1. This CDR3 comprises 15 residues. In germline, CDR1 is LNHDA, CDR2 SQIVND (reference sequence). Germline trimming cut 5 bases from V and 5 bases from J; bases unmatched to any gene: 10. The CDR3 DNA reads as TGTGCCAGTAGTGCCCCGGGACAGGGAGAGGACGAGCAGTACTTC. Protein: CASSAPGQGEDEQYF.

This chain links TRBV27 with TRBJ2-1; TRBD2 matches at 10 bases. The V segment lost 0 bases and the J segment 13 bases; nucleotides outside the gene matches: 3. The CDR3 is made up of 13 amino acids. Looked up from germline, CDR1 is MNHEY and CDR2 is SMNVEV (reference sequence). Here the CDR3 DNA reads TGTGCCAGCAGTTTATCTACTAGCGGGATACAGTTCTTC. Protein sequence: CASSLSTSGIQFF.

The rearrangement joins TRBV2 to TRBJ2-7; 8 bases line up with TRBD1. CDR3 size: 17 residues. Germline CDR1 SNHLY, CDR2 FYNNEI. The ends lost 6 bases at V and 0 bases at J; junction bases unmatched: 13. The DNA of the CDR3 is TGTGCCAGCAGCATACCTGGGACAGGATTGATCTCCTACGAGCAGTACTTC. Its translation: CASSIPGTGLISYEQYF.

The CDR3 bases are TGTGCCAGCAGCTCTGGACAGCCAGCCTCTGGGGCCAACGTCCTGACTTTC. It specifies CASSSGQPASGANVLTF. The chain couples TRBV7-6 to TRBJ2-6; D perhaps matches TRBD1 (6 bases). Germline lookup yields CDR1 SGHVS and CDR2 FNYEAQ. The length of the CDR3 is 17 residues. Trimming pared 4 bases from V and 0 bases from J, leaving 13 bases between.

The chain links TRBV30 to TRBJ2-1, with TRBD2 matching over 10 bases. CDR1 GTSNPN and CDR2 SVGIG come from the germline V gene (reference sequence). The junction had 12 bases not matched to a gene; V was cut back by 4 bases and J by 0 bases. The CDR3 contains 18 residues. CDR3 loop: CAWTVFGLAGVSYNEQFF. CDR3 nucleotide sequence: TGTGCCTGGACGGTCTTTGGGCTAGCGGGAGTCTCCTACAATGAGCAGTTCTTC.

The V and J genes are TRBV4-3 and TRBJ2-5; perhaps TRBD2 as D (6 bases). The CDR3 covers 13 residues. CDR1 is LGHNA and CDR2 is YSLEER in the germline V gene. Trimming shortened V by 3 bases and J by 12 bases, and 17 bases separated the two germline ends. CDR3 DNA sequence: TGCGCCAGCAGCCACTCCACAAGGGACTCGAAGTACTTC. Translation gives CASSHSTRDSKYF.

This chain connects TRBV27 to TRBJ2-1, with TRBD2 matching 12 bases. The junction had 4 bases not matched to a gene; V was cut back by 6 bases and J by 4 bases. The CDR3 is made up of 15 amino acids. CDR1 and CDR2 from the germline V gene are MNHEY and SMNVEV (reference sequence). The CDR3 region is CASSLAGGVYNEQFF. CDR3 coding DNA: TGTGCCAGCAGCCTAGCGGGAGGGGTTTACAATGAGCAGTTCTTC.

The chain employs TRBV4-1 and TRBJ1-5; TRBD1 matches at 11 bases. V shed 4 bases and J 7 bases; nucleotides not matched to a gene: 0. Germline V CDR1 and CDR2: MGHRA, YSYEKL. The CDR3 extends over 13 amino acids. The CDR3 region is CASSRTGGQPQHF. The CDR3 nucleotides are TGCGCCAGCAGCCGGACAGGGGGCCAGCCCCAGCATTTT.

The gene calls are TRBV9 and TRBJ2-5; no reliable D call. Germline V CDR1 and CDR2: SGDLS, YYNGEE. The CDR3 sequence is 14 residues long. Trimming cost V 0 bases and J 2 bases, with 8 bases left between them. This CDR3 is CASSVGPLQETQYF. As DNA, the CDR3 is TGTGCCAGCAGCGTAGGTCCGTTACAAGAGACCCAGTACTTC.

V and J are TRBV7-9 and TRBJ2-1; D unresolved. CDR1 SEHNR and CDR2 FQNEAQ come from the germline V gene (reference sequence). This CDR3 contains 13 residues. The V gene lost 4 bases and the J gene lost 11 bases, with 15 bases spanning the gap. The CDR3 loop is CASSSSDDTQQFF. In nucleotides, the CDR3 is TGTGCCAGCAGCTCATCCGACGACACCCAGCAGTTCTTC.

This chain uses TRBV6-5 with TRBJ2-7, with D possibly matching TRBD2 (5 bases). The germline V gene has CDR1 MNHEY and CDR2 SVGAGI. V lost 4 bases, J lost 3 bases, and 16 bases lay in between. This CDR3 is built from 15 residues. CDR3 DNA sequence: TGTGCCAGCAGTTCCCCTTCGCGGAGGAACTACGAGCAGTACTTC. Its protein is CASSSPSRRNYEQYF.

V usage is TRBV10-2 and J usage is TRBJ1-1; D remains unclear. Trimming took off 6 bases at V and 0 bases at J, with 11 bases between the two ends. Germline V gene sequence: CDR1 WSHSY, CDR2 SAAADI. This CDR3 spans 14 amino acids. CDR3 in amino acids: CASRRGLLNTEAFF. The CDR3 DNA sequence: TGCGCCAGCAGACGAGGCCTTTTGAACACTGAAGCTTTCTTT.

The chain employs TRBV6-5 and TRBJ2-7; TRBD2 agrees at 7 bases. Losses at the gene ends were 6 bases for V and 7 bases for J; bases not matched to a gene: 6. Germline V gene data show CDR1 as MNHEY and CDR2 as SVGAGI. The CDR3 length is 12 residues. The CDR3 coding sequence is TGTGCCAGCAGGCGGGAGAAGAGGGAGCAGTACTTC. This gives the protein CASRREKREQYF.

The J gene is TRBJ2-1, the V gene TRBV6-1, with 8 bases that match TRBD2. V lost 2 bases and J lost 6; bases outside the gene matches: 6. Germline loops: CDR1 MNHNS, CDR2 SASEGT. The CDR3 loop spans 15 amino acids. CDR3 in amino acids: CASSEFLAGANEQFF. In nucleotides, the CDR3 is TGTGCCAGCAGTGAATTTCTAGCGGGTGCCAATGAGCAGTTCTTC.

The V gene is TRBV2, the J gene TRBJ1-1, with D hard to call. The CDR3 is made up of 13 amino acids. Looked up from germline, CDR1 is SNHLY and CDR2 is FYNNEI. Trimming removed 5 bases from V and 0 bases from J, with 7 bases in between. In DNA form, the CDR3 reads TGTGCCAGCAGTAGAGGGTTGAACACTGAAGCTTTCTTT. Its translation is CASSRGLNTEAFF. The full variable domain, in which reference TRBV2 and TRBJ1-1 provide the parts outside the CDR3, is EPEVTQTPSHQVTQMGQEVILRCVPISNHLYFYWYRQILGQKVEFLVSFYNNEISEKSEIFDDQFSVERPDGSNFTLKIRSTKLEDSAMYFCASSRGLNTEAFFGQGTRLTVV.